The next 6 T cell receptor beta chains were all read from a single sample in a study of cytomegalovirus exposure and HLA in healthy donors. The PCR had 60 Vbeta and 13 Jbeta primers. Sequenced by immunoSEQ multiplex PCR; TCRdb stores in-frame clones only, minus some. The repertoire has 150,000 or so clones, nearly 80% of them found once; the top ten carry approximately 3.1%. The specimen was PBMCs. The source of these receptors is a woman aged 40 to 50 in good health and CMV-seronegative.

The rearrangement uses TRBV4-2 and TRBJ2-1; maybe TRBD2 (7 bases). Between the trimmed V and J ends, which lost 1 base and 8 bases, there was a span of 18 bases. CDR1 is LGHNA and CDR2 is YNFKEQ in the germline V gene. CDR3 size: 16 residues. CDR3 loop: CASSQGRGANIYEQFF. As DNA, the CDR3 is TGTGCCAGCAGCCAAGGTCGGGGGGCCAATATCTATGAGCAGTTCTTC.

Here the CDR3 DNA reads TGTGCCAGCTGGGACAGCCCGGGATTATTCCACTTT. Its protein is CASWDSPGLFHF. The V call is TRBV28, the J call TRBJ1-6, with 7 bases matching TRBD1. This CDR3 has 12 amino acids. V lost 8 bases, J lost 17 bases, and 12 bases stayed unmatched. Per germline, CDR1 MDHEN and CDR2 SYDVKM.

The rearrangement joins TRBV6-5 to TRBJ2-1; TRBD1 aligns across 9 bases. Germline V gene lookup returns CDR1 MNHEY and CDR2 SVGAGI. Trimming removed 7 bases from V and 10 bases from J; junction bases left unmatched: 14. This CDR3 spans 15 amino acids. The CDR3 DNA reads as TGTGCCAGCACCGTCCTCCGGACAGGGGCAAGAGAGCAGTTCTTC. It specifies CASTVLRTGAREQFF.

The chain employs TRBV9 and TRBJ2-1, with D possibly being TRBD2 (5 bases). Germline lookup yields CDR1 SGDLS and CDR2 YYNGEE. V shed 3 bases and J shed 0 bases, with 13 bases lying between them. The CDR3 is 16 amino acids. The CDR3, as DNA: TGTGCCAGCAGCGGAAGATTAGCGCCCTCCTACAATGAGCAGTTCTTC. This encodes CASSGRLAPSYNEQFF.

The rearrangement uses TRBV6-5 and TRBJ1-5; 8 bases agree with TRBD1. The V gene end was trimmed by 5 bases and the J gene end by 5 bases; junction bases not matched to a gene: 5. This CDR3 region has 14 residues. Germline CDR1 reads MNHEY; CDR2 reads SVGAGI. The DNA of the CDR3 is TGTGCCAGCAGTGACGGGACAGGTCATCAGCCCCAGCATTTT. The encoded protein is CASSDGTGHQPQHF.

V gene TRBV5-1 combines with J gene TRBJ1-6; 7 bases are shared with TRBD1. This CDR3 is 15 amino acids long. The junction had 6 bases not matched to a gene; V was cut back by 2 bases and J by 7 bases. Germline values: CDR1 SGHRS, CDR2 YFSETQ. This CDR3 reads CASSFTGDGNSPLHF. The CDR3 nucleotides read TGCGCCAGCAGCTTTACAGGGGACGGGAATTCACCCCTCCACTTT.